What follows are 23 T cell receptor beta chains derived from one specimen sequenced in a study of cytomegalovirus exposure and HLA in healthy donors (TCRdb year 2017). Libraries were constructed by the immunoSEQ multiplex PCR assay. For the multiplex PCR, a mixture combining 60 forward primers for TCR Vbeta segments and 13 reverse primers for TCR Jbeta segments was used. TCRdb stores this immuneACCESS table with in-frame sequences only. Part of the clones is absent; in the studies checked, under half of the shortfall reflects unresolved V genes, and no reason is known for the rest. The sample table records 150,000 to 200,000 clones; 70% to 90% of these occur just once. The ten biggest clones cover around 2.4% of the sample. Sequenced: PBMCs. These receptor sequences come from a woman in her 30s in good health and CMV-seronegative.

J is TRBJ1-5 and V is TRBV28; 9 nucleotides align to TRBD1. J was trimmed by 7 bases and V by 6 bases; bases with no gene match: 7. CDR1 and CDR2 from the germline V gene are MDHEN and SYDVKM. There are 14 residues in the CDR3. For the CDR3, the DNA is TGTGCCAGCAGAAAACAGGGGGCTGGGCAGCCCCAGCATTTT. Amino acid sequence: CASRKQGAGQPQHF.

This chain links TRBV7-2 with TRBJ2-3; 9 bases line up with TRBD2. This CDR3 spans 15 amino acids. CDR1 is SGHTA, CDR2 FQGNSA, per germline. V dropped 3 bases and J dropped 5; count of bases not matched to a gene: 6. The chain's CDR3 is CASSFLSGRRDTQYF. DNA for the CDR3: TGTGCCAGCAGCTTCCTTAGCGGGAGAAGAGATACGCAGTATTTT.

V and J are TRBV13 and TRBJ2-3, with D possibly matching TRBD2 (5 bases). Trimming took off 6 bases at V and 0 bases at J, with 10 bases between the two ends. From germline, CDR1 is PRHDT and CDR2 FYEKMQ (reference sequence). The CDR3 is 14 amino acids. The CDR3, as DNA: TGTGCCAGCAGAAATCGGGGTAGCACAGATACGCAGTATTTT. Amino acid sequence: CASRNRGSTDTQYF.

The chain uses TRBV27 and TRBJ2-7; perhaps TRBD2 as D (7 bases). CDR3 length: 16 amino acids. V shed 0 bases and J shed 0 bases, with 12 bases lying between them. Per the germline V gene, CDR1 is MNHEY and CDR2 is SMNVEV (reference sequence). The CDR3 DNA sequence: TGTGCCAGCAGTTTATCGCGGGGGCGACCCTCCTACGAGCAGTACTTC. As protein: CASSLSRGRPSYEQYF.

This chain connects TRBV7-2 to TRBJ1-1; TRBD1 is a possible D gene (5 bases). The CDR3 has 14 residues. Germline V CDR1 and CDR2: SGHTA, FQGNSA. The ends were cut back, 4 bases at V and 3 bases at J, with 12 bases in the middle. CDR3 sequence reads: CASSYSTEYTEAFF. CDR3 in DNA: TGTGCCAGCAGCTACTCGACAGAGTACACTGAAGCTTTCTTT.

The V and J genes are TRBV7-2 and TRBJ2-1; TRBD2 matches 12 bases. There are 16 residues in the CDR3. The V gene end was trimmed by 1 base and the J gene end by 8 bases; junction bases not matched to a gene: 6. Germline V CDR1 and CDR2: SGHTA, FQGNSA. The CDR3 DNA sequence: TGTGCCAGCAGCTTAGGCCTAGCGGGGGGGCTCGATGAGCAGTTCTTC. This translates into CASSLGLAGGLDEQFF. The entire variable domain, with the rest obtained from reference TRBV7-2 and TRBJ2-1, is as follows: GAGVSQSPSNKVTEKGKDVELRCDPISGHTALYWYRQSLGQGLEFLIYFQGNSAPDKSGLPSDRFSAERTGGSVSTLTIQRTQQEDSAVYLCASSLGLAGGLDEQFFGPGTRLTVL.

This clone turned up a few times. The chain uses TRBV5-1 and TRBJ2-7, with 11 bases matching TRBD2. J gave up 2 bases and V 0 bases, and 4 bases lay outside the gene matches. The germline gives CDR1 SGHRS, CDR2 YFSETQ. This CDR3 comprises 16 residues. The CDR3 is CASSLGGGLAAYEQYF. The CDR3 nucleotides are TGCGCCAGCAGCTTGGGGGGGGGACTAGCGGCCTACGAGCAGTACTTC.

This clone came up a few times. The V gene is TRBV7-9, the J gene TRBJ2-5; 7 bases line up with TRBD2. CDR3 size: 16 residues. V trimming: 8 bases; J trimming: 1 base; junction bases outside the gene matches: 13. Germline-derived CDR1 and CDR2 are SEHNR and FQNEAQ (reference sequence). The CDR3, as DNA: TGTGCCAGCGCCACAGGACTCCGCGGGGGCCAAGAGACCCAGTACTTC. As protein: CASATGLRGGQETQYF.

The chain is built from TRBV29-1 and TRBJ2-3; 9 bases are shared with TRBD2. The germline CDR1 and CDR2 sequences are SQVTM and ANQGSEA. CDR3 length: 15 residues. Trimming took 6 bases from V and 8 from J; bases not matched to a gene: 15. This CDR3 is CSVGEAGGGVGTQYF. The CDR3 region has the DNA TGCAGCGTGGGGGAAGCGGGAGGAGGGGTGGGTACGCAGTATTTT.

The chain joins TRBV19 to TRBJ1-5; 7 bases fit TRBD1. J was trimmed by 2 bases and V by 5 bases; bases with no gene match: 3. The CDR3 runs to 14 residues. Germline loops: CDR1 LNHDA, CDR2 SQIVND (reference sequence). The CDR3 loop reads CASSLDRRNQPQHF. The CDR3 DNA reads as TGTGCCAGTAGTCTGGACAGGCGCAATCAGCCCCAGCATTTT.

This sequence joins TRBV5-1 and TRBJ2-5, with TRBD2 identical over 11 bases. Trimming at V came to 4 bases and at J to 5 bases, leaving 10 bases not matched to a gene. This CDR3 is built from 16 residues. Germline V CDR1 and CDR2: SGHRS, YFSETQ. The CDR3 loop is CASSPVPLAGEETQYF. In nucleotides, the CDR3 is TGCGCCAGCAGCCCAGTCCCACTAGCGGGAGAGGAGACCCAGTACTTC.

As DNA, the CDR3 is TGTGCCAGCACACAAAACACAGGGGGCATACAAGAGACCCAGTACTTC. Residues: CASTQNTGGIQETQYF. V usage is TRBV27 and J usage is TRBJ2-5; 9 bases agree with TRBD1. CDR1 MNHEY and CDR2 SMNVEV come from the germline V gene (reference sequence). This CDR3 has 16 amino acids. V was pared by 7 bases and J by 2 bases, with 11 bases of the junction left unmatched.

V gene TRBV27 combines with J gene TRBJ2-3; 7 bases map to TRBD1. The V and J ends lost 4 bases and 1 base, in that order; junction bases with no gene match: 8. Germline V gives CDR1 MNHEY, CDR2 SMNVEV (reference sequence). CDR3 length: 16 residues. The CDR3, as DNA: TGTGCCAGCAGTTCTGACAGGGCTTATGGCACAGATACGCAGTATTTT. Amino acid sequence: CASSSDRAYGTDTQYF.

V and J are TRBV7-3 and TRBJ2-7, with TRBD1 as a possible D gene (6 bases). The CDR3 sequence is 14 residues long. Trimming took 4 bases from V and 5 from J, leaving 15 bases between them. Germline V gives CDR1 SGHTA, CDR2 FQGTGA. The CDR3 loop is CASSSGDRLHEQYF. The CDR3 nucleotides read TGTGCCAGCAGCTCCGGTGACAGGCTGCACGAGCAGTACTTC.

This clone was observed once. The CDR3 bases are TGTGCCAGCACCAAAAGCCCCGGAGCGGCCTTCGAGCAGTACTTC. Residues: CASTKSPGAAFEQYF. The chain joins TRBV27 to TRBJ2-7, with a tentative D call TRBD2 (5 bases). The CDR3 consists of 15 residues. V lost 7 bases, J lost 6 bases, and 22 bases lay in between. CDR1 MNHEY and CDR2 SMNVEV come from the germline V gene (reference sequence).

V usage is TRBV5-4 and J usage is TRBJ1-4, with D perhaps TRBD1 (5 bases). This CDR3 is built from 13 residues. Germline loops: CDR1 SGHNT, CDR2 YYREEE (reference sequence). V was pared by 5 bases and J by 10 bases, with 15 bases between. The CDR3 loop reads CASREGPLAKLFF. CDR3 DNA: TGTGCCAGCAGGGAGGGACCGCTCGCAAAACTGTTTTTT.

The CDR3 reads CASSFSGTSYNEQFF. DNA for the CDR3: TGTGCCAGCAGCTTTAGCGGGACGTCCTACAATGAGCAGTTCTTC. This chain joins TRBV7-2 and TRBJ2-1; 8 nucleotides line up with TRBD2. CDR1 and CDR2 (germline): SGHTA, FQGNSA. After removal of 3 bases from V and 1 base from J, the junction contained 2 bases not matched to a gene. The length of the CDR3 is 15 residues.

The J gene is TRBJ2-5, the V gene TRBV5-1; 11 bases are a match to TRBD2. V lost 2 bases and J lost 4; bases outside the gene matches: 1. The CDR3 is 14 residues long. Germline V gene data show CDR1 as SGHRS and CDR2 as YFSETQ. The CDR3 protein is CASSFSGGVETQYF. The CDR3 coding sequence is TGCGCCAGCAGCTTTAGCGGGGGGGTAGAGACCCAGTACTTC.

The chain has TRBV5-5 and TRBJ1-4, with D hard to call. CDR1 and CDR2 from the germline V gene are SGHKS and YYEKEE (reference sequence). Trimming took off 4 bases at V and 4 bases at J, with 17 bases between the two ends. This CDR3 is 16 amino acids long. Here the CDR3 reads CASSVVVGAGNEKLFF. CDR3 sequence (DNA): TGTGCCAGCAGCGTCGTAGTGGGCGCCGGTAATGAAAAACTGTTTTTT.

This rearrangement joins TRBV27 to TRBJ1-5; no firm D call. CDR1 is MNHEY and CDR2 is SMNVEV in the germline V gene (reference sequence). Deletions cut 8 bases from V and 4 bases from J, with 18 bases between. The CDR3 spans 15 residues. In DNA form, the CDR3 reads TGTGCCAGCGCGGGAACCTATGGCCCTAATCAGCCCCAGCATTTT. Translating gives CASAGTYGPNQPQHF.

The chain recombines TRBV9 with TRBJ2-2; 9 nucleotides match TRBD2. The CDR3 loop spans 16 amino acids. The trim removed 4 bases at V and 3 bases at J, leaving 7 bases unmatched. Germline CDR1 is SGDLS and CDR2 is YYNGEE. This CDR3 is CASSREREDDTGELFF. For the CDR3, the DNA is TGTGCCAGCAGCAGAGAGCGGGAGGACGACACCGGGGAGCTGTTTTTT.

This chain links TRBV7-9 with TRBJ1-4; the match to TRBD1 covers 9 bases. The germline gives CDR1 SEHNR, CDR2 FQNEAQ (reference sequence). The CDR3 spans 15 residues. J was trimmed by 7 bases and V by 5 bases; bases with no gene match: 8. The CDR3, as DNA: TGTGCCAGCAGCGTACCGGGACAGGGACTTGAAAAACTGTTTTTT. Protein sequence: CASSVPGQGLEKLFF.

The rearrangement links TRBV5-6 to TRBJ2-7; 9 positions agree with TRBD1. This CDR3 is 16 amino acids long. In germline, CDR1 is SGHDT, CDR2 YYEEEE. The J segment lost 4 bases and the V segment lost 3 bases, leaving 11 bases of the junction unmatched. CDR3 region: CASSWASGTGRYEQYF. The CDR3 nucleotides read TGTGCCAGCAGCTGGGCCTCCGGGACAGGGAGATACGAGCAGTACTTC.